This passage covers 17 T cell receptor beta chains from one sample sequenced in a study of tumor-infiltrating lymphocytes in oesophageal squamous cell carcinoma. TCRdb ran MiXCR on the PCR reads and lists one entry per CDR3 protein. The table lists tens of thousands of distinct CDR3 sequences, more than 35% of them singletons. The sample taken for sequencing was esophageal tumor tissue. The receptor set was obtained from a male donor with esophageal squamous cell carcinoma.

The chain couples TRBV28 to TRBJ2-6; no firm D call. The end of the DNA is better explained by TRBJ2-1, so the J call may be wrong. The CDR3 is 16 residues long. Germline CDR1 reads MDHEN; CDR2 reads SYDVKM. The CDR3: CASSLWGFGVGNEQFF. As DNA, the CDR3 is TGTGCCAGCAGTTTATGGGGTTTTGGAGTAGGTAATGAGCAGTTCTTC.

This chain links TRBV12-3 or TRBV12-4 with TRBJ1-5, with D maybe TRBD1 (6 bases). CDR3 size: 12 residues. With 6 bases removed from V and 7 bases from J, the gap between germline ends came to 10 bases. CDR3 DNA: TGTGCCAGCAGCACACAGGGACAGCCCCAGCATTTT. Translation gives CASSTQGQPQHF.

V gene TRBV3-1 combines with J gene TRBJ2-3, with 8 bases that match TRBD2. CDR3 length equals 15 residues. Germline-derived CDR1 and CDR2 are LGHDT and YNNKEL (reference sequence). V shed 2 bases, J shed 4 bases, and the junction held 5 bases outside the gene matches. As DNA, the CDR3 is TGTGCCAGCAGCCAACGGGCGGGAGGATCAGATACGCAGTATTTT. Translating gives CASSQRAGGSDTQYF.

This clonotype was seen many times. The chain joins TRBV27 to TRBJ2-7, with 8 bases matching TRBD2. Germline CDR1 reads MNHEY; CDR2 reads SMNVEV (reference sequence). V lost 4 bases and J lost 2; bases outside the gene matches: 4. The CDR3 is 14 amino acids. The DNA for the CDR3 is TGTGCCAGCAGTTCAGGGACTAGGGCCTACGAGCAGTACTTC. Residues: CASSSGTRAYEQYF.

As regards this clonotype: A much larger clone lies a single base off, so this may be a read error. The CDR3 DNA is TGTGCCAGCAGCCCCAAGGACGGGAGTATCTACGAGCAGTTCTTC. This gives the protein CASSPKDGSIYEQFF. This sequence joins TRBV4-2 and TRBJ2-7; possibly TRBD2 for D (6 bases). The end of the DNA aligns better with TRBJ2-1, so the J call may be wrong. Germline CDR1 and CDR2: LGHNA and YNFKEQ. The CDR3 consists of 15 residues.

This clonotype was counted many times. The chain uses TRBV6-1 and TRBJ2-4; D is perhaps TRBD2 (7 bases). The CDR3 spans 14 residues. Germline V gene data show CDR1 as MNHNS and CDR2 as SASEGT. V lost 3 bases and J 8 bases, leaving 14 bases between the germline ends. The CDR3 nucleotides are TGTGCCAGCAGTGACTTAAACGGGGGGCACATTCAGTACTTC. It specifies CASSDLNGGHIQYF.

Points on this clonotype: At one end, the junction sequence differs from germline, possibly due to a read error. V and J are TRBV7-3 and TRBJ2-3; D is possibly TRBD2 (5 bases). The CDR3 length is 11 residues. Germline V gene data show CDR1 as SGHTA and CDR2 as FQGTGA. The DNA of the CDR3 is TGTGCCAGCAGCTCCGGGGAGAGGCAGTTCTTT. This codes for CASSSGERQFF.

This clonotype was detected many times. A much larger clone is a single base away; this may be a read error. The chain combines TRBV7-3 with TRBJ2-7, with D maybe TRBD1 (6 bases). Germline V CDR1 and CDR2: SGHTA, FQGTGA. The CDR3 runs 14 residues. Trimming stripped 5 bases from V and 7 bases from J, with 18 bases between. CDR3 in amino acids: CASSPLGGNNEQYF. Here the CDR3 DNA reads TGTGCCAGCAGCCCCCTAGGGGGAAACAATGAGCAGTACTTC.

The V and J genes are TRBV12-3 or TRBV12-4 and TRBJ1-2; D might be TRBD1 (5 bases). The ends were cut back, 3 bases at V and 4 bases at J, with 15 bases in the middle. This CDR3 has 15 amino acids. In DNA, the CDR3 is TGTGCCAGCAGTTTCCGCGGGGGTGAGCCCTATGGCTACACCTTC. Protein product: CASSFRGGEPYGYTF.

V is TRBV7-8 and J is TRBJ2-6, with TRBD1 as a possible D gene (5 bases). The length of the CDR3 is 17 residues. Trimming left V 6 bases short and J 4 bases short, with 19 bases between. CDR1 and CDR2 from the germline V gene are SGHVS and FQNEAQ. In nucleotides, the CDR3 is TGTGCCAGCAGTATCAGACAGTGGCCAGCAGGGGCCAACGTCCTGACTTTC. It translates to CASSIRQWPAGANVLTF. The full variable domain, its missing parts supplied by reference TRBV7-8 and TRBJ2-6, is GAGVSQSPRYKVAKRGQDVALRCDPISGHVSLFWYQQALGQGPEFLTYFQNEAQLDKSGLPSDRFFAERPEGSVSTLKIQRTQQEDSAVYLCASSIRQWPAGANVLTFGAGSRLTVL.

This clonotype is labeled medium-sized (0.01 to 0.1%). CDR3 DNA sequence: TGTGCCAGCAGCTTAGGCCGTTTCGATGGCTACACCTTC. Translating gives CASSLGRFDGYTF. The chain recombines TRBV7-2 with TRBJ1-2; no clear D gene. The CDR3 covers 13 residues. Germline V lookup: CDR1 SGHTA, CDR2 FQGNSA. Trimming took 1 base from V and 6 from J, leaving 9 bases between them.

The V gene is TRBV7-6, the J gene TRBJ2-3; 15 bases agree with TRBD2. The J call is in doubt because the DNA end fits TRBJ2-5 better. Germline V gives CDR1 SGHVS, CDR2 FNYEAQ. CDR3 size: 22 residues. CDR3: CASSLRGGGGTSGRRGQETQYF. The CDR3 nucleotides are TGTGCCAGCAGCTTAAGAGGCGGTGGCGGGACTAGCGGGAGGAGGGGGCAAGAGACCCAGTACTTC.

CDR3 sequence: CSVGDSRGYGYTF. In nucleotides, the CDR3 is TGCAGCGTAGGGGACTCTAGGGGCTATGGCTACACCTTC. The gene calls are TRBV29-1 and TRBJ1-2, with D possibly TRBD1 on 5 matching bases. Between the trimmed V and J ends, which lost 6 bases and 4 bases, there was a span of 15 bases. Germline-derived CDR1 and CDR2 are SQVTM and ANQGSEA. The CDR3 contains 13 residues.

This clonotype was counted many times. The chain carries TRBV28 and TRBJ2-7; TRBD1 matches 9 bases. This CDR3 has 15 residues. Germline V gene lookup returns CDR1 MDHEN and CDR2 SYDVKM. With V trimmed by 6 bases and J by 1 base, 7 bases remained unmatched. The CDR3 nucleotides read TGTGCCAGCAGCTCACAGGGGGCAGGGTCCTACGAGCAGTACTTC. It yields the protein CASSSQGAGSYEQYF.

The V call is TRBV9, the J call TRBJ2-5, with 8 bases that match TRBD1. Germline CDR1 reads SGDLS; CDR2 reads YYNGEE. J was trimmed by 5 bases and V by 3 bases; bases with no gene match: 9. The CDR3 has 15 residues. CDR3 in amino acids: CASSGPQGAFETQYF. The CDR3 DNA sequence: TGTGCCAGCAGCGGCCCCCAGGGGGCTTTTGAGACCCAGTACTTC.

This clonotype was counted ten times or more. V is TRBV27 and J is TRBJ1-4; possibly TRBD1 for D (5 bases). This CDR3 has 16 residues. V was cut by 2 bases and J by 7 bases, with 17 bases left in between. CDR1 and CDR2 (germline): MNHEY, SMNVEV (reference sequence). CDR3 region: CASSLRDPGGGEKLFF. CDR3 coding DNA: TGTGCCAGCAGTTTACGGGACCCGGGCGGGGGTGAAAAACTGTTTTTT.

V is TRBV5-6 and J is TRBJ2-4; the D is unclear. The J call is in doubt because the DNA end fits TRBJ2-1 better. Germline V gene lookup returns CDR1 SGHDT and CDR2 YYEEEE. The CDR3 totals 12 residues. CDR3 loop: CASSADNYEQFF. CDR3 sequence (DNA): TGTGCCAGCAGCGCCGACAACTACGAGCAGTTCTTC.